Following are 32 T cell receptor beta chains from one sample sequenced in a study of T cell responses to AZD1222 COVID-19 vaccine. Generated by immunoSEQ multiplex PCR, the TCRdb table keeps only in-frame clones and is missing some. The sample lists about 140,000 clones; about 89% were seen once. The starting material was peripheral blood, obtained on day 0 of AZD1222 vaccination. The receptors stem from an adult in good health.

The rearrangement joins TRBV18 to TRBJ1-3, with a tentative D call TRBD1 (5 bases). Germline assignment: CDR1 KGHSH and CDR2 LQKENI. The CDR3 runs 17 residues. V was shortened by 2 bases and J by 2 bases, with 16 bases between the two germline ends. The CDR3 region has the DNA TGTGCCAGCTCACCAATTCTTTACGTGACAGCTGGAAACACCATATATTTT. It encodes CASSPILYVTAGNTIYF.

This chain joins TRBV5-1 and TRBJ2-3, with a tentative D call TRBD2 (5 bases). V shed 4 bases and J shed 2 bases, with 11 bases lying between them. Per germline, CDR1 SGHRS and CDR2 YFSETQ. This CDR3 spans 14 amino acids. DNA for the CDR3: TGCGCCAGCAGCCAAGGAGGCTCCACAGATACGCAGTATTTT. As protein: CASSQGGSTDTQYF.

The chain recombines TRBV4-2 with TRBJ1-2, with D perhaps TRBD1 (5 bases). The CDR3 has 14 residues. From germline, CDR1 is LGHNA and CDR2 YNFKEQ. Trimming cost V 4 bases and J 2 bases, with 11 bases left between them. CDR3 residues: CASSPRDGNYGYTF. The CDR3 DNA reads as TGTGCCAGCAGCCCGAGGGACGGGAACTATGGCTACACCTTC.

V is TRBV3-1 (or the pseudogene TRBV3-2) and J is TRBJ1-4, with D perhaps TRBD1 (6 bases). The V end lost 4 bases, the J end lost 3 bases, and 12 bases lay between the germline ends. Germline V gene lookup returns CDR1 LGHDT and CDR2 YNNKEL (reference sequence). The CDR3 extends over 15 amino acids. This CDR3 is CASSLLTGPNEKLFF. The DNA for the CDR3 is TGTGCCAGCAGCCTCCTGACAGGCCCTAATGAAAAACTGTTTTTT.

The V gene is TRBV28, the J gene TRBJ2-5; 8 nucleotides agree with TRBD1. The CDR3 covers 14 residues. V shed 6 bases, J shed 5 bases, and the junction held 8 bases outside the gene matches. The germline V gene has CDR1 MDHEN and CDR2 SYDVKM. In DNA, the CDR3 is TGTGCCAGCAGCCCCGCAGGGGGCAAGGAGACCCAGTACTTC. Amino acids: CASSPAGGKETQYF.

V and J are TRBV27 and TRBJ2-7; the D call may be TRBD1 or TRBD2 (7 bases each). CDR3 length equals 14 residues. The V end lost 5 bases, the J end lost 5 bases, and 16 bases lay between the germline ends. Germline V CDR1 and CDR2: MNHEY, SMNVEV (reference sequence). The CDR3 region is CASSRARGGHEQYF. Written as DNA, the CDR3 is TGTGCCAGCAGTCGGGCCAGGGGGGGCCACGAGCAGTACTTC.

CDR3 region: CASNLGARPQHF. The CDR3 nucleotides read TGTGCCAGCAATCTTGGGGCCCGGCCCCAGCATTTT. The chain joins TRBV6-5 to TRBJ1-5; D perhaps matches TRBD1 (5 bases). CDR1 is MNHEY and CDR2 is SVGAGI in the germline V gene. Trimming shortened V by 7 bases and J by 9 bases, and 13 bases separated the two germline ends. The CDR3 sequence is 12 residues long.

The rearrangement links TRBV3-1 (or the pseudogene TRBV3-2) to TRBJ1-6; TRBD1 matches 8 bases. CDR3 length: 16 residues. Germline lookup yields CDR1 LGHDT and CDR2 YNNKEL (reference sequence). Trimming removed 3 bases from V and 10 bases from J; junction bases left unmatched: 11. Written as DNA, the CDR3 is TGTGCCAGCAGCCAGACGGACAGGGTGGCCGAGTCACCCCTCCACTTT. It specifies CASSQTDRVAESPLHF.

The V and J genes are TRBV3-1 (or the pseudogene TRBV3-2) and TRBJ1-2; 7 nucleotides agree with TRBD1. Germline loops: CDR1 LGHDT, CDR2 YNNKEL (reference sequence). The length of the CDR3 is 12 residues. With 8 bases clipped from V and 3 bases from J, the junction kept 3 bases outside the gene matches. CDR3 amino acids: CASQGVDYGYTF. The CDR3, as DNA: TGTGCCAGCCAGGGGGTGGACTATGGCTACACCTTC.

The gene calls are TRBV11-2 and TRBJ1-2; a weak D match, TRBD1 (6 bases). CDR1 is SGHAT, CDR2 FQNNGV, per germline. This CDR3 region has 13 residues. The V gene lost 5 bases and the J gene lost 4 bases, with 11 bases spanning the gap. Here the CDR3 reads CASSPGQFYGYTF. In nucleotides, the CDR3 is TGTGCCAGCAGCCCCGGACAGTTCTATGGCTACACCTTC. The complete variable domain, with remaining parts taken from reference TRBV11-2 and TRBJ1-2, reads EAGVAQSPRYKIIEKRQSVAFWCNPISGHATLYWYQQILGQGPKLLIQFQNNGVVDDSQLPKDRFSAERLKGVDSTLKIQPAKLEDSAVYLCASSPGQFYGYTFGSGTRLTVV.

The chain combines TRBV6-5 with TRBJ1-4, with 7 bases aligning to TRBD1. The V gene end was trimmed by 6 bases and the J gene end by 8 bases; junction bases not matched to a gene: 3. CDR1 is MNHEY and CDR2 is SVGAGI in the germline V gene. The CDR3 runs 12 residues. The CDR3 is CASRQGVEKLFF. CDR3 nucleotides: TGTGCCAGCAGGCAGGGGGTGGAAAAACTGTTTTTT.

The count of this clone is one. J is TRBJ2-1 and V is TRBV9; D is possibly TRBD2 (6 bases). Germline V lookup: CDR1 SGDLS, CDR2 YYNGEE. The CDR3 totals 15 residues. Trimming cost V 0 bases and J 6 bases, with 13 bases left between them. CDR3 sequence: CASSVEGGFGNEQFF. Here the CDR3 DNA reads TGTGCCAGCAGCGTAGAGGGAGGATTTGGCAATGAGCAGTTCTTC.

The V gene is TRBV5-1, the J gene TRBJ2-5, with 7 bases that match TRBD2. Germline V gene lookup returns CDR1 SGHRS and CDR2 YFSETQ. The CDR3 runs 14 residues. V lost 2 bases, J lost 4 bases, and 5 bases stayed unmatched. The CDR3 is CASSFYASGETQYF. Written as DNA, the CDR3 is TGCGCCAGCAGCTTTTACGCTAGCGGAGAGACCCAGTACTTC.

The V and J genes are TRBV5-1 and TRBJ2-3; TRBD1 is a possible D gene (7 bases). The V end lost 3 bases, the J end lost 3 bases, and 14 bases lay between the germline ends. This CDR3 has 15 residues. Germline CDR1 and CDR2: SGHRS and YFSETQ. The CDR3 spells CASSSAQGGTDTQYF. CDR3 coding DNA: TGCGCCAGCAGCTCGGCTCAGGGGGGTACAGATACGCAGTATTTT.

The J gene is TRBJ1-4, the V gene TRBV5-1; D is unclear. CDR1 SGHRS and CDR2 YFSETQ come from the germline V gene. The CDR3 contains 14 residues. V lost 4 bases and J lost 5, with 12 bases in between. CDR3 nucleotides: TGCGCCAGCAGCAGGATCCCAGAAAATGAAAAACTGTTTTTT. Its translation: CASSRIPENEKLFF.

This rearrangement joins TRBV20-1 to TRBJ1-5, with TRBD1 matching over 9 bases. Germline V lookup: CDR1 DFQATT, CDR2 SNEGSKA (reference sequence). Germline trimming cut 5 bases from V and 13 bases from J; bases unmatched to any gene: 6. The CDR3 totals 11 residues. CDR3 DNA sequence: TGCAGTGCTCTTCTCGACAGGGGGCAGCATTTT. Translated: CSALLDRGQHF.

The chain links TRBV6-5 to TRBJ1-2; D unclear. The germline V gene encodes CDR1 MNHEY and CDR2 SVGAGI. The CDR3 spans 12 residues. V dropped 2 bases and J dropped 8 bases, with 9 bases sitting between them. CDR3 nucleotide sequence: TGTGCCAGCAGTTACCCAACGGGGGGCTACACCTTC. Translation: CASSYPTGGYTF.

The chain couples TRBV27 to TRBJ1-1; D is perhaps TRBD1 (5 bases). V lost 7 bases, J lost 3 bases, and 15 bases lay in between. Germline values: CDR1 MNHEY, CDR2 SMNVEV (reference sequence). This CDR3 is built from 14 residues. Here the CDR3 DNA reads TGTGCCAGCACCAGGGAAGAAAAGGACACTGAAGCTTTCTTT. It yields the protein CASTREEKDTEAFF.

The V call is TRBV7-2, the J call TRBJ1-4; D perhaps matches TRBD1 (6 bases). This CDR3 spans 14 amino acids. Trimming took off 5 bases at V and 7 bases at J, with 14 bases between the two ends. Germline CDR1 reads SGHTA; CDR2 reads FQGNSA. CDR3 coding DNA: TGTGCCAGCAGCCCCACAGGGTTCGGTGAAAAACTGTTTTTT. This encodes CASSPTGFGEKLFF. Complete variable domain (other parts from reference TRBV7-2 and TRBJ1-4): GAGVSQSPSNKVTEKGKDVELRCDPISGHTALYWYRQSLGQGLEFLIYFQGNSAPDKSGLPSDRFSAERTGGSVSTLTIQRTQQEDSAVYLCASSPTGFGEKLFFGSGTQLSVL.

Notes on this clone: Because the CDR3's place on the DNA is in doubt, the DNA is left out and the CDR3 is given as listed by TCRdb. The rearrangement joins TRBV21-1 to TRBJ2-7; the table names TRBD2, a call not compared with the DNA. TRBV21-1 is assigned pseudogene status. The CDR3 spans 16 amino acids, including both terminal residues. The CDR3 sequence is CASSDRFGEGSYEQYF.

V usage is TRBV4-1 and J usage is TRBJ1-2; a possible D gene is TRBD1 (6 bases). The CDR3 length is 16 residues. The V end lost 4 bases, the J end lost 5 bases, and 20 bases lay between the germline ends. CDR1 and CDR2 from the germline V gene are MGHRA and YSYEKL. The DNA for the CDR3 is TGCGCCAGCAGCCGCGGCGGGCAGGGGTTGAGGTATGGCTACACCTTC. Translating gives CASSRGGQGLRYGYTF.

This chain joins TRBV7-9 and TRBJ2-2; D uncertain. CDR1 SEHNR and CDR2 FQNEAQ come from the germline V gene (reference sequence). The V end was cut by 2 bases, the J end by 7 bases, with 5 bases between. The CDR3 sequence is 12 residues long. As DNA, the CDR3 is TGTGCCAGCAGCTTAATAGTCGGGGAGCTGTTTTTT. The encoded protein is CASSLIVGELFF.

The rearrangement joins TRBV28 to TRBJ1-2, with D maybe TRBD1 (5 bases). Germline lookup yields CDR1 MDHEN and CDR2 SYDVKM. This CDR3 is built from 14 residues. V was pared by 9 bases and J by 4 bases, with 18 bases between. CDR3 protein: CASLNQGVGYGYTF. The CDR3 DNA is TGTGCCAGTCTAAATCAAGGGGTAGGCTATGGCTACACCTTC.

The rearrangement links TRBV6-4 to TRBJ1-2; D is uncertain. The germline V gene encodes CDR1 MRHNA and CDR2 SNTAGT. This CDR3 is 13 amino acids long. V lost 0 bases to trimming and J lost 3 bases, with 5 bases between them. Here the CDR3 reads CASSDSDHYGYTF. The CDR3 region has the DNA TGTGCCAGCAGTGACTCAGATCACTATGGCTACACCTTC.

The V call is TRBV5-1, the J call TRBJ2-1, with TRBD2 matching over 9 bases. Unmatched junction bases numbered 3, after V lost 4 bases and J lost 10 bases. The length of the CDR3 is 12 residues. Germline loops: CDR1 SGHRS, CDR2 YFSETQ. The CDR3, as DNA: TGCGCCAGCAGCCTAGGACTAGCGGAGCAGTTCTTC. Translated, it gives CASSLGLAEQFF.

CDR3 loop: CASSPTTANTGELFF. The CDR3 region has the DNA TGTGCCAGCAGCCCAACGACAGCGAACACCGGGGAGCTGTTTTTT. J is TRBJ2-2 and V is TRBV7-9, with D tentatively TRBD1 (5 bases). Trimming stripped 5 bases from V and 0 bases from J, with 10 bases between. In germline, CDR1 is SEHNR, CDR2 FQNEAQ (reference sequence). The CDR3 totals 15 residues.

V is TRBV10-3 and J is TRBJ1-3, with D maybe TRBD1 (6 bases). The germline V and J ends were trimmed by 2 bases and 4 bases, with 9 bases remaining between them. This CDR3 region has 14 residues. Germline V gene data show CDR1 as ENHRY and CDR2 as SYGVKD. The CDR3 here is CAISEGQSGNTIYF. The DNA for the CDR3 is TGTGCCATCAGTGAGGGACAGTCGGGAAACACCATATATTTT.

This clone was seen only once. The chain has TRBV7-9 and TRBJ1-6; no clear D. The CDR3 length is 16 residues. The V end lost 5 bases, the J end lost 7 bases, and 18 bases lay between the germline ends. Germline CDR1 reads SEHNR; CDR2 reads FQNEAQ (reference sequence). CDR3 bases: TGTGCCAGCAGCCCGATCACACCCGGTGCCAATTCACCCCTCCACTTT. Its protein is CASSPITPGANSPLHF.

The chain joins TRBV19 to TRBJ1-3; D gene uncertain. Deletions cut 3 bases from V and 2 bases from J, with 17 bases between. This CDR3 contains 17 residues. Germline CDR1 is LNHDA and CDR2 is SQIVND (reference sequence). The CDR3 loop reads CASSMLLSSGPGNTIYF. The DNA for the CDR3 is TGTGCCAGTAGTATGCTGTTATCGTCTGGACCTGGAAACACCATATATTTT.

The gene calls are TRBV7-9 and TRBJ2-2; unclear D gene. This CDR3 contains 12 residues. Per the germline V gene, CDR1 is SEHNR and CDR2 is FQNEAQ (reference sequence). V lost 3 bases and J lost 6, with 5 bases in between. The CDR3 nucleotides read TGTGCCAGCAGCTTCCGTGCCGGGGAGCTGTTTTTT. This translates into CASSFRAGELFF.

The chain links TRBV9 to TRBJ2-1; D remains unclear. Trimming removed 0 bases at V and 4 bases at J, with 11 bases between. Per the germline V gene, CDR1 is SGDLS and CDR2 is YYNGEE. The CDR3 length is 15 residues. The CDR3 loop is CASSVEGEGYNEQFF. The CDR3 nucleotides read TGTGCCAGCAGCGTAGAGGGCGAAGGGTACAATGAGCAGTTCTTC.

The gene calls are TRBV13 and TRBJ1-1; TRBD1 might be the D (5 bases). The CDR3 has 13 amino acids. Germline lookup yields CDR1 PRHDT and CDR2 FYEKMQ (reference sequence). Trimming shortened V by 2 bases and J by 6 bases, and 10 bases separated the two germline ends. Here the CDR3 reads CASSLLGDAEAFF. The DNA for the CDR3 is TGTGCCAGCAGCTTACTAGGGGACGCTGAAGCTTTCTTT.